This T cell receptor (beta chain) was observed in a study of regulatory T cells in long-lasting Graves disease. Study-level findings and limits: Blood alone, not thyroid tissue, was studied.

HTBI primers from iRepertoire and Arm-PCR of CDR3 regions yielded the TCR beta libraries. TCRdb processed the multiplex PCR reads anew with MiXCR; each CDR3 protein has one entry. The sample shows roughly 420,000 distinct CDR3 sequences, roughly 17% of them seen only once. This clonotype has a handful of counts. The antigen remains unidentified. This CDR3 contains 15 residues. V lost 2 bases, J lost 2 bases, and 15 bases lay in between. CDR1 is SQVTM and CDR2 is ANQGSEA in the germline V gene. Time point reported: newly diagnosed GD, antithyroid drugs for less than 3 months. PBMCs were the source of the RNA used for TCR sequencing. These data also formed part of another study, on T cells in Graves' hyperthyroidism and ophthalmopathy. As that report states: TCR CDR3 underwent first-round RT-PCR with the HTBI primer set.

This receptor was obtained from a woman between 18 and 29 years old with Graves disease. The chain employs TRBV29-1 and TRBJ1-1; maybe TRBD1 (6 bases). The material sequenced was peripheral blood mononuclear cells (PBMCs), taken at new diagnosis, from a patient treated with antithyroid drugs. The CDR3, as DNA: TGCAGCGTTGAAAAGGGGGGGCCCAGTAACACTGAAGCTTTCTTT. Protein product: CSVEKGGPSNTEAFF.